The next 7 T cell receptor beta chains were all read from a single sample in a study of blood T cell repertoires in COVID-19. Method: immunoSEQ multiplex PCR; TCRdb's copy keeps in-frame clones and lacks some. The sample comprises about 120,000 clones, 70% to 90% of which are singletons, and 0.88% rests with the top ten. The sequenced sample consisted of peripheral blood. The receptors here all came from a woman in her forties or fifties with active or convalescent COVID-19.

The rearrangement links TRBV9 to TRBJ1-6; possibly TRBD1 for D (5 bases). Germline CDR1 and CDR2: SGDLS and YYNGEE. The CDR3 is 15 residues long. V lost 7 bases and J lost 8, with 19 bases in between. The CDR3 protein is CASARAGRGYSPLHF. The CDR3 DNA sequence: TGTGCCAGCGCCCGAGCCGGTAGGGGATATTCACCCCTCCACTTT.

V is TRBV6-2 or TRBV6-3 and J is TRBJ2-7; tentative D call: TRBD1 (6 bases). The ends were cut back, 4 bases at V and 7 bases at J, with 20 bases in the middle. This CDR3 spans 15 amino acids. The germline V gene encodes CDR1 MNHEY and CDR2 SVGEGT. The CDR3 sequence: CASSSRQARLGEQYF. The CDR3 DNA sequence: TGTGCCAGCAGTTCCAGACAGGCCCGCTTAGGAGAGCAGTACTTC.

Only one count was recorded for this clone. The gene calls are TRBV5-1 and TRBJ2-1, with a tentative D call TRBD1 (6 bases). Trimming took off 0 bases at V and 5 bases at J, with 18 bases between the two ends. The CDR3 has 17 residues. Germline V gene lookup returns CDR1 SGHRS and CDR2 YFSETQ. The CDR3 here is CASSLGTWRQENNEQFF. For the CDR3, the DNA is TGCGCCAGCAGCTTGGGTACCTGGAGACAGGAGAACAATGAGCAGTTCTTC.

Written as DNA, the CDR3 is TGTGCCAGCAGCCTCCGGGGAACCGGAGTCACTGAAGCTTTCTTT. As protein: CASSLRGTGVTEAFF. The chain is built from TRBV7-2 and TRBJ1-1, with D unresolved. Germline loops: CDR1 SGHTA, CDR2 FQGNSA. Trimming stripped 5 bases from V and 4 bases from J, with 17 bases between. The CDR3 has 15 residues.

This clone has a handful of counts. The chain's CDR3 is CASSLVGQGNPGNTIYF. The CDR3 DNA reads as TGCGCCAGCAGCTTGGTGGGACAGGGGAACCCTGGAAACACCATATATTTT. J is TRBJ1-3 and V is TRBV5-1, with TRBD1 matching 10 bases. The V segment lost 0 bases and the J segment 2 bases; nucleotides outside the gene matches: 5. In germline, CDR1 is SGHRS, CDR2 YFSETQ. CDR3 length: 17 residues.

The J gene is TRBJ2-3, the V gene TRBV9; 7 bases are a match to TRBD2. V trimming: 4 bases; J trimming: 3 bases; junction bases outside the gene matches: 8. CDR3 length equals 15 residues. Germline CDR1 reads SGDLS; CDR2 reads YYNGEE. Here the CDR3 DNA reads TGTGCCAGCAGCTACAGCGGGACTCTAACAGATACGCAGTATTTT. This gives the protein CASSYSGTLTDTQYF.

This rearrangement joins TRBV12-3 or TRBV12-4 to TRBJ1-3, with D unresolved. This CDR3 is built from 13 residues. Deletions cut 2 bases from V and 9 bases from J, with 11 bases between. For the CDR3, the DNA is TGTGCCAGCAGTTTAACGTCCGGGAGCACCATATATTTT. Encoded protein: CASSLTSGSTIYF.